These T cell receptor beta chains were read from a single sample in a study of T cell responses to AZD1222 COVID-19 vaccine. Sequencing used immunoSEQ multiplex PCR; TCRdb keeps in-frame clones, though not all of them. The data show 110,000 or so clones, 88% seen once. Sequences were derived from peripheral blood, sampled 28 days after the second AZD1222 dose. Every receptor here comes from an adult who received the AZD1222 COVID-19 vaccine. Each CDR3 is given with its conserved first and last residue. The D gene is left open where the match is weak. The size of a clone is reported for some rows only, either as once, few or many, or as a class for expanded clones.

TRBD1 TRBJ2-7 NA TRBV24-1 TGTGCCACCAGTGACTCCGGGACAGGCGCCTACGAGCAGTACTTC CATSDSGTGAYEQYF
NA TRBJ1-1 once TRBV10-1 TGCGCCAGCAAACGGACAGAGAACACTGAAGCTTTCTTT CASKRTENTEAFF
TRBD2 TRBJ2-7 once TRBV4-3 TGCGCCAGCAGCCAAGCCCTTAAGTTTGCGGGGGGTTCCCACGAGCAGTACTTC CASSQALKFAGGSHEQYF
NA TRBJ1-1 NA TRBV5-1 TGCGCCAGCAGCTTGGGGAGCCCTGAAGCTTTCTTT CASSLGSPEAFF
TRBD2 TRBJ2-2 NA TRBV6-2/TRBV6-3 TGTGCCAGCAGCCGGACTAGCGGGGTTAACACCGGGGAGCTGTTTTTT CASSRTSGVNTGELFF
TRBD1 TRBJ2-2 NA TRBV4-3 TGCGCCAGCAGCCAAAGGACAGGGGTAACCGGGGAGCTGTTTTTT CASSQRTGVTGELFF
NA TRBJ2-5 NA TRBV5-1 TGCGCCAGCAGCTTGGTTGTTTCCGGGGAGACCCAGTACTTC CASSLVVSGETQYF
TRBD2 TRBJ2-2 many TRBV3-1/TRBV3-2 TGTGCCAGCAGCCAAGAAAGGCTAGCGGGGGTTAGCGGGGAGCTGTTTTTT CASSQERLAGVSGELFF
TRBD1 TRBJ1-6 NA TRBV4-1 TGCGCCAGCAGCCAAACTGGGACAGGGGTTTCACCCCTCCACTTT CASSQTGTGVSPLHF
NA TRBJ2-1 few TRBV14 TGTGCCAGCAGTCATGGGAATGAGCAGTTCTTC CASSHGNEQFF
NA TRBJ1-2 few TRBV6-1 TGTGCCAGCAGTGATCTGGCTTACTATGGCTACACCTTC CASSDLAYYGYTF
TRBD1 TRBJ1-6 many TRBV6-2/TRBV6-3 TGTGCCAGCAGTCGGGGACAGACAACTTCACCCCTCCACTTT CASSRGQTTSPLHF
NA TRBJ2-7 NA TRBV5-1 TGCGCCAGCAGCTTGGCCGACGGAGCCTACGAGCAGTACTTC CASSLADGAYEQYF
NA TRBJ2-7 NA TRBV4-3 TGCGCCAGCAGCCAAGAACCACAGCCTAGGTACGAGCAGTACTTC CASSQEPQPRYEQYF
NA TRBJ2-7 NA TRBV7-9 TGTGCCAGCAGCTTTGGACTCGACTCCTACGAGCAGTACTTC CASSFGLDSYEQYF
TRBD2 TRBJ2-5 NA TRBV6-6 TGTGCCAGCAGTTACTTAGGCGGGGGGGCAATGAAGACCCAGTACTTC CASSYLGGGAMKTQYF
NA TRBJ2-1 NA TRBV7-9 TGTGCCAGCAGCTCAAGGGCCCCCTCTTACAATGAGCAGTTCTTC CASSSRAPSYNEQFF
NA TRBJ1-1 NA TRBV27 TGTGCCAGCAGGTTGACAGGCGCTGGGGGCACTGAAGCTTTCTTT CASRLTGAGGTEAFF
TRBD1 TRBJ1-1 NA TRBV19 TGTGCCAGTAGTGTACCGGGACAGCGGCGAACTGAAGCTTTCTTT CASSVPGQRRTEAFF
NA TRBJ1-1 NA TRBV10-3 TGTGCCATCAGTGAGTTTGGGGACCCCGTCAATGGTGAAGCTTTCTTT CAISEFGDPVNGEAFF
NA TRBJ1-1 NA TRBV5-8 TGTGCCAGCAGCTTGGACGGAACCTGGGGAGCTTTCTTT CASSLDGTWGAFF
TRBD2 TRBJ2-1 NA TRBV9 TGTGCCAGCAGCGTAGGGGCGGGGGGAACCTACAATGAGCAGTTCTTC CASSVGAGGTYNEQFF
NA TRBJ1-2 NA TRBV11-1 TGTGCCAGCAGCTTGTTCGCGGGTGTCAAAACCTTC CASSLFAGVKTF
NA TRBJ2-2 few TRBV5-1 TGCGCCAGCAGCCGGGACCGGGGAGTCAACACCGGGGAGCTGTTTTTT CASSRDRGVNTGELFF
NA TRBJ2-5 NA TRBV29-1 TGCAGCGTTGGGACACCGGAGACCCAGTACTTC CSVGTPETQYF